This TCR beta chain was sequenced for a study of a mutant IDH1 vaccine in newly diagnosed glioma. As for the study in general: Patients were started on vaccination 4-6 weeks after radiotherapy alone, or with temozolomide cycles. Most patients had received both radiotherapy and temozolomide, the prior options being radiotherapy, temozolomide, or both.

A word on this clone: No antigen is known for it.

The assay was immunoSEQ multiplex PCR, and TCRdb's table has in-frame clones only and misses some. The top ten hold around 5.8% of the sample, which has tens of thousands of clones, around 81% seen once. General study results and limits: Pseudoprogression appears to have had no connection to changes in top peripheral T cell clonotypes.

Regarding time point: week 23, last vaccination. In the vaccine, a single dose held 300 ug of the mutant IDH1 20-mer peptide, along with topical imiquimod. This specimen consisted of PBMCs, obtained from a glioma patient whose treatment included an IDH1 peptide vaccine. The receptor comes from a woman between 40 and 50 years old with glioma. Some clones in this sample may be carry-over from other donors' samples.

This CDR3 reads CASSEASNAGPRYTF. DNA for the CDR3: TGTGCCAGCAGTGAAGCCTCAAATGCGGGACCGCGCTACACCTTC. The chain is built from TRBV2 and TRBJ1-2; a possible D gene is TRBD1 (5 bases). CDR3 size: 15 residues. V was shortened by 0 bases and J by 9 bases, with 17 bases between the two germline ends. The germline CDR1 and CDR2 sequences are SNHLY and FYNNEI.